One sample yielded the 18 T cell receptor beta chains listed below, sequenced in a study of blood T cells in healthy people across ages. Combining a sample-barcoded 5' primer with a J-beta primer mix, a second PCR ran for 7 to 11 cycles. A single record per CDR3 protein comes from TCRdb applying MiXCR to the 5' RACE reads. The table includes around 1,700,000 distinct CDR3 sequences, 28% detected once. The sequenced material came from blood. These receptors came from a woman aged 30 to 39 in good health.

This clonotype was seen more than once but under ten times. V usage is TRBV20-1 and J usage is TRBJ2-1; TRBD2 aligns across 8 bases. J was trimmed by 0 bases and V by 0 bases; bases with no gene match: 4. The germline gives CDR1 DFQATT, CDR2 SNEGSKA (reference sequence). The CDR3 is 16 amino acids. CDR3 DNA sequence: TGCAGTGCTAGAGAGCCTAGCGGGCCCTCCTACAATGAGCAGTTCTTC. It codes for CSAREPSGPSYNEQFF.

The rearrangement uses TRBV10-3 and TRBJ2-5; 9 bases match TRBD1. The V gene end was trimmed by 4 bases and the J gene end by 5 bases; junction bases not matched to a gene: 5. This CDR3 region has 14 residues. Germline loops: CDR1 ENHRY, CDR2 SYGVKD. In nucleotides, the CDR3 is TGTGCCATCAGTGCGGCCGGGACAGGGGAGACCCAGTACTTC. Residues: CAISAAGTGETQYF.

Turning to this clonotype: An end of the junction differs from the germline gene, which may be a read error. This chain joins TRBV29-1 and TRBJ2-3, with D unclear. Germline lookup yields CDR1 SQVTM and CDR2 ANQGSEA. The CDR3 sequence is 14 residues long. The CDR3 is CGVREVGRTDTQYF. Written as DNA, the CDR3 is TGCGGCGTTAGGGAAGTCGGACGCACAGATACGCAGTATTTT.

This clonotype showed up just a few times. The chain couples TRBV18 to TRBJ2-7; 9 positions match TRBD1. CDR1 and CDR2 (germline): KGHSH, LQKENI. The CDR3 length is 16 residues. After removal of 0 bases from V and 3 bases from J, the junction contained 6 bases not matched to a gene. The CDR3 protein is CASSPPTGGIYYEQYF. The CDR3 DNA reads TGTGCCAGCTCACCACCGACAGGGGGTATCTACTACGAGCAGTACTTC.

The chain combines TRBV18 with TRBJ1-5; 10 bases match TRBD1. The germline V gene encodes CDR1 KGHSH and CDR2 LQKENI. Trimming at V came to 6 bases and at J to 2 bases, leaving 13 bases not matched to a gene. CDR3 size: 18 residues. CDR3 coding DNA: TGTGCCAGCTCCGGTGGACAGGGGGAACTGTCCGGCAATCAGCCCCAGCATTTT. It yields the protein CASSGGQGELSGNQPQHF. The whole variable domain, filled in from reference TRBV18 and TRBJ1-5, reads NAGVMQNPRHLVRRRGQEARLRCSPMKGHSHVYWYRQLPEEGLKFMVYLQKENIIDESGMPKERFSAEFPKEGPSILRIQQVVRGDSAAYFCASSGGQGELSGNQPQHFGDGTRLSIL.

J is TRBJ2-7 and V is TRBV20-1; 12 bases are a match to TRBD2. CDR1 is DFQATT, CDR2 SNEGSKA, per germline (reference sequence). The V segment lost 0 bases and the J segment 5 bases; nucleotides outside the gene matches: 8. The CDR3 contains 16 residues. The CDR3 loop is CSARDPLAGGQDEQYF. DNA for the CDR3: TGCAGTGCTAGAGATCCGCTAGCGGGGGGGCAGGACGAGCAGTACTTC.

The chain carries TRBV12-3 or TRBV12-4 and TRBJ2-5; D may correspond to TRBD1 or TRBD2 (5 bases each). This CDR3 comprises 14 residues. With 4 bases removed from V and 4 bases from J, the gap between germline ends came to 13 bases. CDR3 coding DNA: TGTGCCAGCAGTTCCTTTTCAGGGAGAGAGACCCAGTACTTC. Translated, it gives CASSSFSGRETQYF.

In its sample, this clonotype was seen many times. This chain connects TRBV20-1 to TRBJ1-2; TRBD1 is a possible D gene (6 bases). CDR3 length equals 12 residues. Trimming stripped 3 bases from V and 4 bases from J, with 9 bases between. Germline CDR1 is DFQATT and CDR2 is SNEGSKA (reference sequence). In DNA, the CDR3 is TGCAGTGCTAGGGACAGTACCTATGGCTACACCTTC. Translation gives CSARDSTYGYTF.

This clonotype was picked up a small number of times. The chain couples TRBV6-2 or TRBV6-3 to TRBJ2-3; D uncertain. CDR3 length: 13 residues. Trimming cost V 2 bases and J 5 bases, with 8 bases left between them. CDR1 is MNHEY, CDR2 SVGEGT, per germline. This CDR3 is CASSYRLKDTQYF. CDR3 in DNA: TGTGCCAGCAGTTACCGCTTGAAAGATACGCAGTATTTT.

J is TRBJ2-7 and V is TRBV28; no clear D. CDR1 and CDR2 (germline): MDHEN, SYDVKM. There are 15 residues in the CDR3. V lost 6 bases and J lost 1, with 16 bases in between. CDR3 in amino acids: CASSIKWGTSYEQYF. CDR3 sequence (DNA): TGTGCCAGCAGCATAAAATGGGGAACATCCTACGAGCAGTACTTC.

The V call is TRBV7-9, the J call TRBJ2-1; possible D gene TRBD2, 7 bases. Trimming cost V 0 bases and J 10 bases, with 16 bases left between them. Germline values: CDR1 SEHNR, CDR2 FQNEAQ (reference sequence). The CDR3 extends over 15 amino acids. Written as DNA, the CDR3 is TGTGCCAGCAGCTTAGCGGGGGGGCCCTATGGGGAGCAGTTCTTC. As protein: CASSLAGGPYGEQFF.

This clonotype was picked up many times. The chain joins TRBV12-3 or TRBV12-4 to TRBJ2-5, with 8 bases identical to TRBD1. V trimming: 8 bases; J trimming: 5 bases; junction bases outside the gene matches: 4. This CDR3 has 12 amino acids. The CDR3 DNA follows: TGTGCCAGCCAGGGGGCCGGGGAGACCCAGTACTTC. Amino acid sequence: CASQGAGETQYF.

The CDR3 DNA follows: TGTGCCACCAGCAGAGATTCCCAGGACTACCGGAACACTGAAGCTTTCTTT. Protein: CATSRDSQDYRNTEAFF. The chain combines TRBV15 with TRBJ1-1; D ambiguous. The V and J ends lost 0 bases and 1 base respectively, with 15 bases between them. The CDR3 runs to 17 residues. Germline V gene sequence: CDR1 LNHNV, CDR2 YYDKDF (reference sequence).

V gene TRBV5-1 combines with J gene TRBJ2-1, with D perhaps TRBD2 (6 bases). The germline V gene encodes CDR1 SGHRS and CDR2 YFSETQ. V was trimmed by 0 bases and J by 9 bases, leaving 16 bases between them. CDR3 length equals 15 residues. The CDR3 DNA is TGCGCCAGCAGCTTGGTGGCTAGCGAAGGAGGTGAGCAGTTCTTC. Protein: CASSLVASEGGEQFF.

A note on this clonotype: The junction shows a germline mismatch at one end, possibly a read error. This sequence joins TRBV6-5 and TRBJ2-7; D remains ambiguous. This CDR3 contains 13 residues. Germline-derived CDR1 and CDR2 are MNHEY and SVGAGI. The CDR3 DNA reads TGTGCCTGCAGGACCAGTCCGTCCTACGAGCAGTACTTC. Its protein product is CACRTSPSYEQYF.

This clonotype occurred a few times. V usage is TRBV7-9 and J usage is TRBJ1-2; D unclear. Trimming removed 3 bases at V and 2 bases at J, with 10 bases between. The CDR3 has 14 amino acids. CDR1 and CDR2 (germline): SEHNR, FQNEAQ (reference sequence). In DNA, the CDR3 is TGTGCCAGCAGCTTCAACACAGCCAACTATGGCTACACCTTC. Translated: CASSFNTANYGYTF.

The V and J genes are TRBV18 and TRBJ2-4; no reliable D call. The CDR3 loop spans 16 amino acids. Germline CDR1 is KGHSH and CDR2 is LQKENI. With 2 bases removed from V and 13 bases from J, the gap between germline ends came to 24 bases. This chain's CDR3 is CASSPSGFGSYNEQYF. The DNA for the CDR3 is TGTGCCAGCTCACCATCCGGGTTCGGCTCCTACAATGAGCAGTACTTC.

There are a few counts of this clonotype. V and J are TRBV5-1 and TRBJ2-5; D possibly corresponds to TRBD1 (6 bases). V gave up 4 bases and J gave up 3 bases, with 19 bases separating them. This CDR3 has 16 residues. The germline gives CDR1 SGHRS, CDR2 YFSETQ. The CDR3 DNA follows: TGCGCCAGCAGCGCCAGCCCGGACACAGGGAAAGAGACCCAGTACTTC. Translating it yields CASSASPDTGKETQYF.